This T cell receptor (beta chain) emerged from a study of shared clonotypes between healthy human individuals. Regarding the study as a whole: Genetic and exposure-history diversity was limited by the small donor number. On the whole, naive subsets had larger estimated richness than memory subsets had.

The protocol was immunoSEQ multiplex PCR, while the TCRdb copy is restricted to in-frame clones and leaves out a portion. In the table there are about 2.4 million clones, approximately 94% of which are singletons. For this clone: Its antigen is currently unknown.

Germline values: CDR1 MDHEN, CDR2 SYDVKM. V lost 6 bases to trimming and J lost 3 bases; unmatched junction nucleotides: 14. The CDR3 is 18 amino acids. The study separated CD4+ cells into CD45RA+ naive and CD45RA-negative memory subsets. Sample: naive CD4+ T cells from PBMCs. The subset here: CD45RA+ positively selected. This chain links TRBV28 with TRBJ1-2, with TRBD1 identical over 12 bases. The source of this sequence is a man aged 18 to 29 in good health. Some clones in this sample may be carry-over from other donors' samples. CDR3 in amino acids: CASSPALGTGGVDYGYTF. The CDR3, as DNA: TGTGCCAGCAGCCCAGCCCTCGGGACAGGGGGCGTCGACTATGGCTACACCTTC.